Listed below are T cell receptor beta chains from one sample, sequenced in a study of early T cells in non-severe SARS-CoV-2 infection. One entry per CDR3 protein results from TCRdb running MiXCR on the 5' RACE reads. There are approximately 77,000 distinct CDR3 sequences in the sample; roughly 4.7% occur only once, and approximately 7.4% lies in the top ten. The sequencing used whole blood, collected at baseline. These receptors came from an adult who was a healthcare worker with PCR-confirmed SARS-CoV-2 infection or an uninfected control (not recorded which). Each CDR3 is given with its conserved first and last residue. Each record gives: J gene, V gene, CDR3 protein.

>TRBJ2-3|TRBV27
CASSFGTGPGDTQYF
>TRBJ2-1|TRBV29-1
CSVESTSRRNEQFF
>TRBJ2-1|TRBV5-4
CASSRTTGDNEQFF
>TRBJ2-2|TRBV7-6
CASSLGGLQNTGELFF
>TRBJ1-2|TRBV6-5
CASTRTGGSYGYTF
>TRBJ1-2|TRBV3-1
CASSQEPGYGYTF
>TRBJ2-5|TRBV27
CASSWRGQETQYF
>TRBJ2-1|TRBV14
CASSITSNEQFF
>TRBJ2-2|TRBV29-1
CSAGLDTGELFF
>TRBJ1-2|TRBV18
CASSPAVWTGTDNYGYTF
>TRBJ2-3|TRBV6-5
CASSYRLGAGPTDTQYF
>TRBJ1-5|TRBV20-1
CSAPTQGYSNQPQHF
>TRBJ1-1|TRBV5-1
CASSLVLSNTEAFF
>TRBJ2-1|TRBV7-2
CASSLNPSGSNEQFF
>TRBJ2-2|TRBV29-1
CSVDTGVNTGELFF
>TRBJ1-6|TRBV28
CASNTDSGDSPLHF
>TRBJ2-7|TRBV6-5
CASRKGQTVEQYF
>TRBJ2-7|TRBV15
CATSRDRSSSYEQYF
>TRBJ1-2|TRBV15
CATSFHSGTVRLSYGYTF
>TRBJ1-2|TRBV12-3/TRBV12-4
CASSPGRGYTF
>TRBJ2-2|TRBV20-1
CSARDHGATGELFF
>TRBJ2-1|TRBV7-6
CASSPFWGVTNENEQFF
>TRBJ2-3|TRBV25-1
CASSERPDPPTDTQYF
>TRBJ1-4|TRBV6-5
CASSPGRIATNEKLFF
>TRBJ2-1|TRBV12-3/TRBV12-4
CASSSRYRDRRDNEQFF
>TRBJ1-2|TRBV9
CASSAGSNYGYTF
>TRBJ2-1|TRBV27
CASGYPGQGAVGEQFF
>TRBJ2-1|TRBV20-1
CSAIGSAYNEQFF
>TRBJ2-7|TRBV3-1
CASSQDLALEQYF
>TRBJ2-5|TRBV11-2
CASSPGGPAGETQYF
>TRBJ1-1|TRBV7-9
CASSEGSQAFF
>TRBJ2-3|TRBV10-3
CAISESGRERSDTQYF
>TRBJ2-2|TRBV20-1
CSVKIRGRELFF
>TRBJ1-6|TRBV21-1
CASSEHRGLRTHNSPLHF
>TRBJ2-4|TRBV30
CAWSGEWDSLKNIQYF
>TRBJ2-3|TRBV20-1
CSASRGLAGGADTQYF
>TRBJ2-3|TRBV7-2
CASSRGGPTDTQYF
>TRBJ2-1|TRBV24-1
CATSETGQDARDEQFF
>TRBJ2-1|TRBV20-1
CSAAILAGDLDEQFF
>TRBJ2-7|TRBV20-1
CSARFLGALGEQYF
>TRBJ1-3|TRBV6-6
CASSYDGGRNTIYF
>TRBJ2-4|TRBV7-2
CASSLEFWGLAGEKNIQYF
>TRBJ2-5|TRBV6-1
CASKWGQVETQYF
>TRBJ2-2|TRBV19
CASSLYTGELFF
>TRBJ2-3|TRBV18
CASSPWADTQYF
>TRBJ2-2|TRBV5-1
CASRLTVNTGELFF
>TRBJ2-3|TRBV20-1
CSARTSGYTDTQYF
>TRBJ2-1|TRBV7-7
CASSIEGAAYNEQFF
>TRBJ2-1|TRBV7-8
CASSSATVYNEQFF
>TRBJ2-7|TRBV12-5
CASGLGQGRHEQYF
>TRBJ1-5|TRBV27
CASSLRGGSNQPQHF
>TRBJ2-3|TRBV18
CASSPLLVGQGVADTQYF
>TRBJ1-1|TRBV10-2
CASSEGIATEAFF